This T cell receptor beta chain was identified in a study of blood T cell repertoires in COVID-19. Whole-study context: Samples representing acute and convalescent COVID-19 were sourced from the United States, Italy and Spain.

This study enrolled people aged 18 to 89 from 24 US geographic areas. Cohort placement rested on clinical history that participants reported themselves. What the recovered Cohort 3 donors had was two negative PCRs, clearance, or symptom resolution. Germline CDR1 WNHNN, CDR2 SYGVQD (reference sequence). The CDR3 is 15 residues long. Trimming at V came to 3 bases and at J to 3 bases, leaving 8 bases not matched to a gene. The method was immunoSEQ multiplex PCR; TCRdb's version includes in-frame clones alone and lacks a portion of them. The data contain about 300,000 clones, around nine tenths of them singletons.

Sequenced sample: PBMCs or T cells enriched from blood (not recorded which). The chain uses TRBV10-1 and TRBJ2-7; 7 positions match TRBD2. The sequence was obtained from a man between 60 and 70 years old who had recovered from COVID-19. CDR3 loop: CASSEGGRAIYEQYF. CDR3 bases: TGCGCCAGCAGTGAAGGCGGGAGAGCTATCTACGAGCAGTACTTC.